This T cell receptor (beta chain) was recorded in a study of T cells in Graves' hyperthyroidism and ophthalmopathy. What was amplified from RNA transcripts were TCR beta CDR3 regions. The TCR CDR3 first-round RT-PCR relied on the HTBI primer set. Each CDR3 protein gets one entry after TCRdb re-called the multiplex PCR reads with MiXCR. The sample holds 500,000 to 550,000 distinct CDR3 sequences, nearly 20% seen once. The CDR3 loop spans 13 amino acids. V gave up 4 bases and J gave up 8 bases, with 13 bases separating them. CDR1 and CDR2 from the germline V gene are SGHVS and FQNEAQ. What was sequenced was blood. The receptor was isolated from a man in his forties with Graves' ophthalmopathy. The chain combines TRBV7-8 with TRBJ2-3, with D unresolved. The DNA of the CDR3 is TGTGCCAGCAGCTCTAACCCACTGGGTACGCAGTATTTT. Amino acids: CASSSNPLGTQYF.